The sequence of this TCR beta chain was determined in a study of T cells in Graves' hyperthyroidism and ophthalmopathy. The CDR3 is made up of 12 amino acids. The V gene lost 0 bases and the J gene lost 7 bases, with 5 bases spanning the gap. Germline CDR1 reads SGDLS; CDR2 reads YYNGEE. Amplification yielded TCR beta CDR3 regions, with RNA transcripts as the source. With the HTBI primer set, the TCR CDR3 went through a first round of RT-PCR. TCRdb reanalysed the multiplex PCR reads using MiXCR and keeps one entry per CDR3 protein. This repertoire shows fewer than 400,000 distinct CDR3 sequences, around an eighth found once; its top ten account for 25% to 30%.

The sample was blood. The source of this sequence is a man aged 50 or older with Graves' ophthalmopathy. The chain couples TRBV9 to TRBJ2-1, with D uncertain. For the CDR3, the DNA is TGTGCCAGCAGCGTAGAAGAGAATGAGCAGTTCTTC. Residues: CASSVEENEQFF.